The rows below give T cell receptor beta chains drawn from one sample of a study of blood T cell repertoires in COVID-19. Repertoires were generated with immunoSEQ multiplex PCR, while TCRdb's copy carries only in-frame clones and drops some. The sample lists some 250,000 clones; 86% were seen once. Material for sequencing was peripheral blood. The receptors derive from a man in his thirties or forties who had recovered from COVID-19. CDR3s include the opening cysteine and the closing phenylalanine or tryptophan. Fields, in order: D gene, J gene, V gene, clone size, CDR3 DNA, CDR3 protein. D genes are given only for firm matches. Not all rows give a size; the values are once, few, many and, for expanded clones, a class.

D gene: TRBD1
J gene: TRBJ1-4
V gene: TRBV10-3
clone size: NA
CDR3 DNA: TGTGCCATCAGTGCGCGGACAGGGGCAACTAATGAAAAACTGTTTTTT
CDR3 protein: CAISARTGATNEKLFF

D gene: NA
J gene: TRBJ2-2
V gene: TRBV18
clone size: NA
CDR3 DNA: TGTGCCAGCTCACATAGGACGGGGACGAACACCGGGGAGCTGTTTTTT
CDR3 protein: CASSHRTGTNTGELFF

D gene: TRBD1
J gene: TRBJ2-1
V gene: TRBV6-5
clone size: NA
CDR3 DNA: TGTGCCAGCAGTTGGGGCAGGGGGCTAAAGAATGAGCAGTTCTTC
CDR3 protein: CASSWGRGLKNEQFF

D gene: NA
J gene: TRBJ2-6
V gene: TRBV27
clone size: NA
CDR3 DNA: TGTGCCAGCAGTCCCCTCAGGGGACGGTTGACTTTC
CDR3 protein: CASSPLRGRLTF

D gene: TRBD1
J gene: TRBJ1-2
V gene: TRBV5-1
clone size: NA
CDR3 DNA: TGCGCCAGCAGTTCACAGGGGGCTAAGTATGGCTACACCTTC
CDR3 protein: CASSSQGAKYGYTF

D gene: TRBD2
J gene: TRBJ2-7
V gene: TRBV27
clone size: NA
CDR3 DNA: TGTGCCAGCAGTCCGCACCTTCAGCGGGGGCCTTCCTACGAGCAGTACTTC
CDR3 protein: CASSPHLQRGPSYEQYF

D gene: TRBD1
J gene: TRBJ1-2
V gene: TRBV5-1
clone size: NA
CDR3 DNA: TGCGCCAGCAGCCTTCCCGACAGGGGGCGCATGAGGAACTATGGCTACACCTTC
CDR3 protein: CASSLPDRGRMRNYGYTF

D gene: NA
J gene: TRBJ1-1
V gene: TRBV25-1
clone size: once
CDR3 DNA: TGTGCCAGCAGTGAATTGGGCAAGATGAACACTGAAGCTTTCTTT
CDR3 protein: CASSELGKMNTEAFF

D gene: NA
J gene: TRBJ2-7
V gene: TRBV30
clone size: NA
CDR3 DNA: TGTTCATTTGGGGTCGGCAGGGGGGCCTACGAGCAGTACTTC
CDR3 protein: CSFGVGRGAYEQYF

D gene: TRBD2
J gene: TRBJ2-1
V gene: TRBV7-6
clone size: NA
CDR3 DNA: TGTGCCAGCAGCCCCGGGGACCAGCGGGGCGAGCAGTTCTTC
CDR3 protein: CASSPGDQRGEQFF

D gene: NA
J gene: TRBJ1-1
V gene: TRBV5-1
clone size: NA
CDR3 DNA: TGCGCCAGCAGCACCAATCCGGGCCAAGGGGCTGAAGCTTTCTTT
CDR3 protein: CASSTNPGQGAEAFF

D gene: TRBD1
J gene: TRBJ1-6
V gene: TRBV5-8
clone size: NA
CDR3 DNA: TGTGCCAGCAGTTTGGGACAGGGATACCGTTCACCCCTCCACTTT
CDR3 protein: CASSLGQGYRSPLHF

D gene: NA
J gene: TRBJ1-3
V gene: TRBV10-3
clone size: NA
CDR3 DNA: TGTGCCACCCGGGTAACAGTCTTGGGCGGGGGCTCTGGAAACACCATATATTTT
CDR3 protein: CATRVTVLGGGSGNTIYF

D gene: NA
J gene: TRBJ1-2
V gene: TRBV3-1/TRBV3-2
clone size: NA
CDR3 DNA: TGTGCCAGCAGCCCCAGGGGTAGTCGAACTGGCTACACCTTC
CDR3 protein: CASSPRGSRTGYTF

D gene: NA
J gene: TRBJ1-2
V gene: TRBV2
clone size: NA
CDR3 DNA: TGTGCCAGCAGATACACCGCTAACTATGGCTACACCTTC
CDR3 protein: CASRYTANYGYTF

D gene: TRBD1
J gene: TRBJ2-5
V gene: TRBV10-3
clone size: NA
CDR3 DNA: TGTGCCATCAGTACGACAGGGGGCGAATTTAGGCAGACCCAGTACTTC
CDR3 protein: CAISTTGGEFRQTQYF

D gene: NA
J gene: TRBJ2-7
V gene: TRBV28
clone size: NA
CDR3 DNA: TGTGCCAGCAGTCGGACAGTCCCCTACGAGCAGTACTTC
CDR3 protein: CASSRTVPYEQYF

D gene: NA
J gene: TRBJ1-6
V gene: TRBV19
clone size: NA
CDR3 DNA: TGTGCCAGTAGTATTCAGGGTACCCTCCCCGTTCGGACCCTCCACTTT
CDR3 protein: CASSIQGTLPVRTLHF

D gene: NA
J gene: TRBJ2-2
V gene: TRBV2
clone size: NA
CDR3 DNA: TGTGCCAGCCGCGTGGGGGAGCTGTTTTTT
CDR3 protein: CASRVGELFF

D gene: NA
J gene: TRBJ1-1
V gene: TRBV20-1
clone size: NA
CDR3 DNA: TGCAGTGCTGGAACAGGGTTTCATTTCTTT
CDR3 protein: CSAGTGFHFF

D gene: TRBD1
J gene: TRBJ2-5
V gene: TRBV5-4
clone size: NA
CDR3 DNA: TGTGCCAGCAGCTCTCCGCGGACAGGGCAAGAGACCCAGTACTTC
CDR3 protein: CASSSPRTGQETQYF

D gene: NA
J gene: TRBJ2-3
V gene: TRBV9
clone size: NA
CDR3 DNA: TGTGCCAGCAGCGTAGGGCAGTCTTCAGATACGCAGTATTTT
CDR3 protein: CASSVGQSSDTQYF

D gene: TRBD1
J gene: TRBJ1-2
V gene: TRBV6-6
clone size: NA
CDR3 DNA: TGTGCCAGCAGGCGATCCGGGACAGGGGGCCCACTCAACTATGGCTACACCTTC
CDR3 protein: CASRRSGTGGPLNYGYTF

D gene: NA
J gene: TRBJ1-2
V gene: TRBV29-1
clone size: NA
CDR3 DNA: TGCAGCGTTGAGGAGACGGTCGACTATGGCTACACCTTC
CDR3 protein: CSVEETVDYGYTF

D gene: TRBD1
J gene: TRBJ1-5
V gene: TRBV4-1
clone size: NA
CDR3 DNA: TGCGCCAGCAGCTCATATATTAAGGCCGACAGGGGTGAGGATCAGCCCCAGCATTTT
CDR3 protein: CASSSYIKADRGEDQPQHF

D gene: NA
J gene: TRBJ1-4
V gene: TRBV3-1/TRBV3-2
clone size: NA
CDR3 DNA: TGTGCCAGCAGCCAAGATAGACAGAATGAAAAACTGTTTTTT
CDR3 protein: CASSQDRQNEKLFF

D gene: NA
J gene: TRBJ2-7
V gene: TRBV7-9
clone size: NA
CDR3 DNA: TGTGCCAGCAGCTTAGCTGGCGGCAACAACGAGCAGTACTTC
CDR3 protein: CASSLAGGNNEQYF

D gene: NA
J gene: TRBJ2-5
V gene: TRBV5-4
clone size: NA
CDR3 DNA: TGTGCCAGCATAAGCGGGGAGACCCAGTACTTC
CDR3 protein: CASISGETQYF

D gene: NA
J gene: TRBJ2-2
V gene: TRBV18
clone size: NA
CDR3 DNA: TGTGCCAGCTGCCCGGGGGACACCGGGGAGCTGTTTTTT
CDR3 protein: CASCPGDTGELFF

D gene: TRBD2
J gene: TRBJ2-7
V gene: TRBV5-6
clone size: NA
CDR3 DNA: TGTGCCAGCACCCCGGGACTAGCGGGGGGCGTCTACTACGAGCAGTACTTC
CDR3 protein: CASTPGLAGGVYYEQYF

D gene: NA
J gene: TRBJ1-6
V gene: TRBV4-1
clone size: few
CDR3 DNA: TGCGCCAGCAGCCAAGACCGCAGGGTTAATTCACCCCTCCACTTT
CDR3 protein: CASSQDRRVNSPLHF

D gene: NA
J gene: TRBJ1-1
V gene: TRBV7-2
clone size: NA
CDR3 DNA: TGTGCCAGCAGCTTGGTGAGGGTGGCAGGAACTGAAGCTTTCTTT
CDR3 protein: CASSLVRVAGTEAFF

D gene: NA
J gene: TRBJ1-2
V gene: TRBV29-1
clone size: NA
CDR3 DNA: TGCAGCGTTGGTGAGCGGACTAACTATGGCTACACCTTC
CDR3 protein: CSVGERTNYGYTF

D gene: NA
J gene: TRBJ1-6
V gene: TRBV6-5
clone size: few
CDR3 DNA: TGTGCCAGCAGTTACTTGTCGGGGTTCTCTAATTCACCCCTCCACTTT
CDR3 protein: CASSYLSGFSNSPLHF

D gene: NA
J gene: TRBJ2-7
V gene: TRBV5-6
clone size: NA
CDR3 DNA: TGTGCCAGCAGTGCGGCGGGGAGCGGTTACTACGAGCAGTACTTC
CDR3 protein: CASSAAGSGYYEQYF

D gene: NA
J gene: TRBJ1-1
V gene: TRBV6-5
clone size: NA
CDR3 DNA: TGTGCCAGCACCTTAAGAGAGGTGGCTTTCTTT
CDR3 protein: CASTLREVAFF

D gene: NA
J gene: TRBJ2-7
V gene: TRBV3-1/TRBV3-2
clone size: NA
CDR3 DNA: TGTGCCAGCCGCGGACAGTTCTACGAGCAGTACTTC
CDR3 protein: CASRGQFYEQYF

D gene: NA
J gene: TRBJ2-1
V gene: TRBV5-1
clone size: once
CDR3 DNA: TGCGCCAGCAGCCCGGCTGGGGGGTTGGATGGCAATGAGCAGTTCTTC
CDR3 protein: CASSPAGGLDGNEQFF

D gene: NA
J gene: TRBJ2-7
V gene: TRBV6-1
clone size: once
CDR3 DNA: TGTGCCAGCAGTGAATGGGGCGGCGGCCCTACCTACGAGCAGTACTTC
CDR3 protein: CASSEWGGGPTYEQYF

D gene: NA
J gene: TRBJ1-1
V gene: TRBV4-3
clone size: NA
CDR3 DNA: TGCGCCAGCAGCCAAACCGACAGGCCACATAAAAACACTGAAGCTTTCTTT
CDR3 protein: CASSQTDRPHKNTEAFF

D gene: TRBD1
J gene: TRBJ2-3
V gene: TRBV5-1
clone size: NA
CDR3 DNA: TGCGCCAGCAACCCGGACAGGGGAGTTTTGGGAGATACGCAGTATTTT
CDR3 protein: CASNPDRGVLGDTQYF

D gene: TRBD1
J gene: TRBJ2-7
V gene: TRBV5-1
clone size: NA
CDR3 DNA: TGCGCCAGCAGCGACGGGACAGGGGGCAACGAGCAGTACTTC
CDR3 protein: CASSDGTGGNEQYF

D gene: NA
J gene: TRBJ1-1
V gene: TRBV11-3
clone size: NA
CDR3 DNA: TGTGCCAGCAGCTTAGACAGTAACACTGAAGCTTTCTTT
CDR3 protein: CASSLDSNTEAFF

D gene: TRBD2
J gene: TRBJ2-1
V gene: TRBV2
clone size: NA
CDR3 DNA: TGTGCCAGCATAGGGACTAGCGGGGGGATCAATGAGCAGTTCTTC
CDR3 protein: CASIGTSGGINEQFF

D gene: NA
J gene: TRBJ2-1
V gene: TRBV24-1
clone size: NA
CDR3 DNA: TGTGCCACCAGTGATTCTGGCCGCTACAATGAGCAGTTCTTC
CDR3 protein: CATSDSGRYNEQFF

D gene: NA
J gene: TRBJ2-2
V gene: TRBV4-3
clone size: many
CDR3 DNA: TGCGCCAGCAGCCAAGGGGGGGAAGCCGGGGAGCTGTTTTTT
CDR3 protein: CASSQGGEAGELFF

D gene: NA
J gene: TRBJ2-5
V gene: TRBV2
clone size: once
CDR3 DNA: TGTGCCAGCAGGGAGACGGTTGGGGAGACCCAGTACTTC
CDR3 protein: CASRETVGETQYF

D gene: TRBD1
J gene: TRBJ2-5
V gene: TRBV27
clone size: NA
CDR3 DNA: TGTGCCAGCAGTTTAGGAATCACAGGGGTCGAGGAGACCCAGTACTTC
CDR3 protein: CASSLGITGVEETQYF

D gene: TRBD1
J gene: TRBJ2-5
V gene: TRBV4-3
clone size: NA
CDR3 DNA: TGCGCCAGCAGCCAAAGCCGGGACAGGGACGAGACCCAGTACTTC
CDR3 protein: CASSQSRDRDETQYF

D gene: TRBD1
J gene: TRBJ1-5
V gene: TRBV6-6
clone size: NA
CDR3 DNA: TGTGCCAGCAGGGACAGGGGGAGCAATCAGCCCCAGCATTTT
CDR3 protein: CASRDRGSNQPQHF

D gene: TRBD1
J gene: TRBJ2-7
V gene: TRBV6-5
clone size: NA
CDR3 DNA: TGTGCCAGCAGTTACTCGTACAGGGGGCCCTACGAGCAGTACTTC
CDR3 protein: CASSYSYRGPYEQYF

D gene: NA
J gene: TRBJ1-4
V gene: TRBV5-1
clone size: NA
CDR3 DNA: TGCGCCAGCGCCGCGGTAGGACTAGCTAATGAAAAACTGTTTTTT
CDR3 protein: CASAAVGLANEKLFF

D gene: NA
J gene: TRBJ1-1
V gene: TRBV10-2
clone size: NA
CDR3 DNA: TGCGCCAGCATGAGCGAAAGCCGAGAAGCTTTCTTT
CDR3 protein: CASMSESREAFF

D gene: NA
J gene: TRBJ2-7
V gene: TRBV7-9
clone size: once
CDR3 DNA: TGTGCCAGCAGCACAATGACAGTATCCTACGAGCAGTACTTC
CDR3 protein: CASSTMTVSYEQYF

D gene: TRBD1
J gene: TRBJ1-2
V gene: TRBV6-5
clone size: once
CDR3 DNA: TGTGCCAGCAGGTCGACAGGGTATGATGGCTACACCTTC
CDR3 protein: CASRSTGYDGYTF

D gene: TRBD1
J gene: TRBJ1-5
V gene: TRBV28
clone size: NA
CDR3 DNA: TGTGCCAGCAGTTCAAGACAGGGGGCGCCCAATCAGCCCCAGCATTTT
CDR3 protein: CASSSRQGAPNQPQHF

D gene: NA
J gene: TRBJ1-4
V gene: TRBV6-5
clone size: NA
CDR3 DNA: TGTGCCAGCAGTTACCGGTCATCAACTAATGAAAAACTGTTTTTT
CDR3 protein: CASSYRSSTNEKLFF

D gene: TRBD1
J gene: TRBJ1-1
V gene: TRBV27
clone size: NA
CDR3 DNA: TGTGCCAGCAGTCTCCTGAGGAGCTTTGGACAGGGAGGAACTGAAGCTTTCTTT
CDR3 protein: CASSLLRSFGQGGTEAFF

D gene: TRBD1
J gene: TRBJ2-2
V gene: TRBV12-5
clone size: NA
CDR3 DNA: TGTGCTAGTGGCCGAACAGGGGCCGGGGAGCTGTTTTTT
CDR3 protein: CASGRTGAGELFF